The next 19 T cell receptor beta chains were all read from a single sample in a study of shared clonotypes between healthy human individuals. CD8 cells classed as naive were CD45RO-negative and positively selected for CCR7, excluding terminally differentiated effector memory CD45RA+ cells. Profiling relied on immunoSEQ multiplex PCR, and the TCRdb table lists in-frame clones only, not all of them. The sample consists of roughly 2,000,000 clones, about 95% of them appearing once. Sequenced: naive CD8+ T cells sorted from blood. The receptors were sampled from a man aged 18 to 29 in good health.

The CDR3 DNA reads TGTGCCAGCAGTTTGGCACGGGATTTAAGCAATCAGCCCCAGCATTTT. It specifies CASSLARDLSNQPQHF. The chain links TRBV28 to TRBJ1-5; no definite D call. V lost 3 bases, J lost 1 base, and 13 bases lay in between. The germline gives CDR1 MDHEN, CDR2 SYDVKM. CDR3 length: 16 amino acids.

The chain combines TRBV5-6 with TRBJ1-5; 7 bases fit TRBD1. The germline CDR1 and CDR2 sequences are SGHDT and YYEEEE. CDR3 length equals 13 residues. The ends lost 1 base at V and 11 bases at J; junction bases unmatched: 6. The CDR3 loop is CASSLQGGTSQHF. The CDR3 coding sequence is TGTGCCAGCAGCTTGCAGGGGGGCACGTCCCAGCATTTT.

This sequence joins TRBV5-6 and TRBJ2-7; no clear D gene. The CDR3 spans 16 residues. Trimming took off 4 bases at V and 5 bases at J, with 22 bases between the two ends. CDR1 and CDR2 (germline): SGHDT, YYEEEE. The CDR3 here is CASSRIYTVKRDEQYF. CDR3 nucleotide sequence: TGTGCCAGCAGCAGGATTTACACGGTAAAGCGCGACGAGCAGTACTTC.

The chain couples TRBV6-6 to TRBJ2-3; TRBD2 might be the D (5 bases). V was pared by 6 bases and J by 4 bases, with 5 bases between. The CDR3 covers 11 residues. Germline values: CDR1 MNHNY, CDR2 SVGAGI (reference sequence). The CDR3 is CASRRADTQYF. Written as DNA, the CDR3 is TGTGCCAGCAGGCGGGCAGATACGCAGTATTTT.

The chain links TRBV9 to TRBJ2-1; no reliable D call. The CDR3 contains 13 residues. The V end lost 0 bases, the J end lost 7 bases, and 8 bases lay between the germline ends. Germline assignment: CDR1 SGDLS and CDR2 YYNGEE. The DNA of the CDR3 is TGTGCCAGCAGCGTAGGTATGGGAAATGAGCAGTTCTTC. It yields the protein CASSVGMGNEQFF.

The genes are TRBV2 and TRBJ1-1, with 7 positions matching TRBD1. Germline values: CDR1 SNHLY, CDR2 FYNNEI. V was clipped by 4 bases and J by 4 bases; unmatched bases: 3. The CDR3 is made up of 13 amino acids. CDR3 sequence reads: CASSGQGGTEAFF. The CDR3, as DNA: TGTGCCAGCAGTGGACAGGGAGGCACTGAAGCTTTCTTT.

A note on this clone: This same CDR3 is encoded by further DNA sequences in the sample. V gene TRBV6-5 combines with J gene TRBJ2-1, with 10 bases that match TRBD2. This CDR3 has 15 amino acids. The germline CDR1 and CDR2 sequences are MNHEY and SVGAGI. The V and J ends lost 2 bases and 6 bases, in that order; junction bases with no gene match: 4. The chain's CDR3 is CASSYGLAGANEQFF. CDR3 DNA sequence: TGTGCCAGCAGTTACGGTCTAGCGGGAGCCAATGAGCAGTTCTTC.

This sequence joins TRBV27 and TRBJ2-2; the match to TRBD2 covers 9 bases. Per the germline V gene, CDR1 is MNHEY and CDR2 is SMNVEV (reference sequence). This CDR3 has 18 amino acids. Germline trimming cut 4 bases from V and 0 bases from J; bases unmatched to any gene: 9. CDR3 DNA: TGTGCCAGCAGTTCCCTCGAACTAGCGGGCGCGAACACCGGGGAGCTGTTTTTT. Its translation: CASSSLELAGANTGELFF.

The chain couples TRBV9 to TRBJ2-3; tentative D call: TRBD2 (6 bases). The CDR3 is 13 residues long. Trimming took 3 bases from V and 4 from J, leaving 9 bases between them. The germline V gene encodes CDR1 SGDLS and CDR2 YYNGEE. The CDR3 here is CASSEWGADTQYF. The CDR3 nucleotides are TGTGCCAGCAGCGAGTGGGGGGCAGATACGCAGTATTTT.

This clone appeared a single time. The chain is built from TRBV7-9 and TRBJ2-4; D might be TRBD2 (5 bases). Trimming shortened V by 5 bases and J by 1 base, and 12 bases separated the two germline ends. The CDR3 totals 15 residues. Germline V CDR1 and CDR2: SEHNR, FQNEAQ (reference sequence). The CDR3 spells CASSGEGKAKNIQYF. Here the CDR3 DNA reads TGTGCCAGCAGCGGCGAGGGTAAGGCCAAAAACATTCAGTACTTC. The variable domain in full, completed from reference TRBV7-9 and TRBJ2-4, reads DTGVSQNPRHKITKRGQNVTFRCDPISEHNRLYWYRQTLGQGPEFLTYFQNEAQLEKSRLLSDRFSAERPKGSFSTLEIQRTEQGDSAMYLCASSGEGKAKNIQYFGAGTRLSVL.

This chain joins TRBV4-3 and TRBJ2-5, with D unresolved. CDR3 length: 13 residues. The germline V and J ends were trimmed by 4 bases and 2 bases, with 8 bases remaining between them. Germline assignment: CDR1 LGHNA and CDR2 YSLEER. CDR3 nucleotide sequence: TGCGCCAGCAGCCCCGGGTTACAAGAGACCCAGTACTTC. This encodes CASSPGLQETQYF.

CDR3 bases: TGTGCCAGCGGCCCAGCCTCCTACGAGCAGTACTTC. Its protein is CASGPASYEQYF. This chain links TRBV6-5 with TRBJ2-7; D is uncertain. CDR1 MNHEY and CDR2 SVGAGI come from the germline V gene. This CDR3 comprises 12 residues. V gave up 8 bases and J gave up 0 bases, with 8 bases separating them.

The chain carries TRBV9 and TRBJ2-3; either TRBD1 or TRBD2 may fit D (6 bases each). This CDR3 is 16 amino acids long. The V end lost 0 bases, the J end lost 5 bases, and 16 bases lay between the germline ends. CDR1 and CDR2 from the germline V gene are SGDLS and YYNGEE. DNA for the CDR3: TGTGCCAGCAGCGTAGAAGGAGGGGGGAGCGAAGATACGCAGTATTTT. This translates into CASSVEGGGSEDTQYF.

The rearrangement links TRBV5-5 to TRBJ2-7; TRBD1 agrees at 9 bases. This CDR3 has 15 residues. The V segment lost 5 bases and the J segment 2 bases; nucleotides outside the gene matches: 8. Per the germline V gene, CDR1 is SGHKS and CDR2 is YYEKEE (reference sequence). The CDR3 region has the DNA TGTGCCAGCAGGGAACAGGGGGCTGGTGCCTACGAGCAGTACTTC. Protein sequence: CASREQGAGAYEQYF.

V gene TRBV30 combines with J gene TRBJ2-3; D is unresolved. CDR3 length: 13 amino acids. Trimming removed 2 bases at V and 6 bases at J, with 12 bases between. The germline CDR1 and CDR2 sequences are GTSNPN and SVGIG (reference sequence). CDR3 DNA: TGTGCCTGGAGTTGGGGTCAGCTGGATACGCAGTATTTT. Translating it yields CAWSWGQLDTQYF.

This clone came up a few times. The gene calls are TRBV27 and TRBJ1-6; perhaps TRBD1 as D (6 bases). This CDR3 is built from 13 residues. Germline-derived CDR1 and CDR2 are MNHEY and SMNVEV (reference sequence). The germline V and J ends were trimmed by 5 bases and 9 bases, with 11 bases remaining between them. The CDR3 protein is CASSPYRVSPLHF. The DNA for the CDR3 is TGTGCCAGCAGTCCCTACAGGGTTTCACCCCTCCACTTT.

The chain joins TRBV2 to TRBJ1-5; the D is unclear. Germline-derived CDR1 and CDR2 are SNHLY and FYNNEI. V lost 0 bases, J lost 7 bases, and 7 bases lay in between. The CDR3 is made up of 13 amino acids. The DNA for the CDR3 is TGTGCCAGCAGTGAAGCCTTAGGACAGCCCCAGCATTTT. Its translation is CASSEALGQPQHF.

Details on this clone: The same CDR3 arises from other DNA sequences in this sample as well. This chain connects TRBV27 to TRBJ2-7, with D unresolved. Germline V lookup: CDR1 MNHEY, CDR2 SMNVEV (reference sequence). CDR3 size: 13 residues. V was pared by 2 bases and J by 4 bases, with 9 bases between. The CDR3 DNA reads as TGTGCCAGCAGTTTAGCCGCGAGTTACGAGCAGTACTTC. It encodes CASSLAASYEQYF.

In this sample, this clone turned up once. V and J are TRBV9 and TRBJ2-3; 11 positions agree with TRBD1. Germline V gene data show CDR1 as SGDLS and CDR2 as YYNGEE. After removal of 3 bases from V and 4 bases from J, the junction contained 7 bases not matched to a gene. This CDR3 contains 16 residues. CDR3 coding DNA: TGTGCCAGCAGCGGGCCGGGACAGGGGGTATCAGATACGCAGTATTTT. Amino acids: CASSGPGQGVSDTQYF.